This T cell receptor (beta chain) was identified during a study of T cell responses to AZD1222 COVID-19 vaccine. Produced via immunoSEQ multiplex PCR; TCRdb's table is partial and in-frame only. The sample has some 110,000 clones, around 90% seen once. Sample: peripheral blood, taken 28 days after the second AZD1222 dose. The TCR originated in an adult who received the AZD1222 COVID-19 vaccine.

In nucleotides, the CDR3 is TGTGCCAGCATTACGGCAGGGTATTATTCACCCCTCCACTTT. It is translated as CASITAGYYSPLHF. The chain recombines TRBV6-5 with TRBJ1-6, with D possibly matching TRBD1 (5 bases). V was shortened by 7 bases and J by 8 bases, with 15 bases between the two germline ends. CDR3 size: 14 residues. The germline V gene has CDR1 MNHEY and CDR2 SVGAGI.